A single T cell receptor beta chain is shown here with its context. The antigen remains unidentified. These data are taken from a study of identical twins. General study results and limits: Researchers reported excess low generation probability among twin-shared out-of-frame alpha sequences.

Trimming removed 4 bases at V and 5 bases at J, with 17 bases between. CDR1 SGHDT and CDR2 YYEEEE come from the germline V gene. CDR3 length: 15 amino acids. TCRdb ran MiXCR on the 5' RACE reads and lists one entry per CDR3 protein. The sample consists of under 800,000 distinct CDR3 sequences, around 20% of them appearing once. The sample was also reused in another study, on T cells expressing NK-cell markers. That report adds: CD8+ T cells in roughly six donors included dominant NKG2C+ clonotypes at about 1.0-8%. The same clonotypes also predominated in the CD3+CD56-NKG2C+ fraction of a handful of donors.

The sequence was collected from a woman under 30 in good health. This chain links TRBV5-6 with TRBJ2-3, with a tentative D call TRBD1 (8 bases). The sample comprised PBMCs. The CDR3 loop is CASSLTGVAGDTQYF. As DNA, the CDR3 is TGTGCCAGCAGCCTGACAGGGGTAGCGGGAGATACGCAGTATTTT.